The 27 T cell receptor beta chains reported below all come from one sample, sequenced in a study of cytomegalovirus exposure and HLA in healthy donors. Primers: 60 Vbeta forward and 13 Jbeta reverse. Profiling relied on immunoSEQ multiplex PCR, and the TCRdb table lists in-frame clones only, not all of them. The sample yields approximately 170,000 clones, around 83% seen once. Sample: PBMCs. The receptors stem from a man aged 45 to 65 in good health and CMV-seropositive.

The chain links TRBV6-6 to TRBJ2-1, with D hard to call. The CDR3 is 12 residues long. The V end lost 6 bases, the J end lost 9 bases, and 12 bases lay between the germline ends. CDR1 and CDR2 from the germline V gene are MNHNY and SVGAGI (reference sequence). This CDR3 reads CASSFRLREQFF. CDR3 bases: TGTGCCAGCAGCTTCAGGCTGCGTGAGCAGTTCTTC.

The chain has TRBV30 and TRBJ1-1; D not certain. CDR3 length: 12 residues. Per germline, CDR1 GTSNPN and CDR2 SVGIG (reference sequence). Trimming stripped 8 bases from V and 4 bases from J, with 14 bases between. The CDR3 reads CARSRGGTEAFF. The CDR3 DNA reads TGTGCCCGATCGCGGGGAGGCACTGAAGCTTTCTTT.

The rearrangement uses TRBV4-1 and TRBJ1-6, with D perhaps matching TRBD1 (5 bases). Germline V gives CDR1 MGHRA, CDR2 YSYEKL. Between the trimmed V and J ends, which lost 1 base and 0 bases, there was a span of 7 bases. This CDR3 is built from 16 residues. CDR3 in DNA: TGCGCCAGCAGCCAAGGACAGACCTCCTATAATTCACCCCTCCACTTT. It specifies CASSQGQTSYNSPLHF.

The genes are TRBV30 and TRBJ1-2; D remains unclear. This CDR3 contains 13 residues. V lost 2 bases to trimming and J lost 4 bases, with 11 bases between them. Germline CDR1 GTSNPN, CDR2 SVGIG (reference sequence). In DNA, the CDR3 is TGTGCCTGGAGTAACACGTTATCCTATGGCTACACCTTC. Translating it yields CAWSNTLSYGYTF.

The chain links TRBV4-2 to TRBJ1-4, with D possibly being TRBD1 (5 bases). V was shortened by 0 bases and J by 3 bases, with 11 bases between the two germline ends. The CDR3 totals 16 residues. Germline V gives CDR1 LGHNA, CDR2 YNFKEQ. The CDR3 DNA reads as TGTGCCAGCAGCCAAGACCCAGGGTTAGCTAATGAAAAACTGTTTTTT. Translated: CASSQDPGLANEKLFF.

This chain connects TRBV9 to TRBJ2-2; D is undetermined. The CDR3 spans 12 residues. Germline CDR1 is SGDLS and CDR2 is YYNGEE. Trimming took off 0 bases at V and 7 bases at J, with 4 bases between the two ends. Here the CDR3 reads CASSVVNGELFF. The CDR3 DNA is TGTGCCAGCAGCGTAGTTAACGGGGAGCTGTTTTTT.

The V and J genes are TRBV6-5 and TRBJ2-7; D is perhaps TRBD1 (5 bases). The CDR3 length is 14 residues. CDR1 and CDR2 from the germline V gene are MNHEY and SVGAGI. Trimming pared 4 bases from V and 0 bases from J, leaving 10 bases between. DNA of the CDR3: TGTGCCAGCAGTTCGGCCAGGGACTCCTACGAGCAGTACTTC. Protein product: CASSSARDSYEQYF.

V and J are TRBV18 and TRBJ2-5; the match to TRBD1 covers 9 bases. The DNA end is more similar to TRBJ2-7, so the J call may be wrong. CDR3 length equals 16 residues. The germline V gene has CDR1 KGHSH and CDR2 LQKENI. CDR3 residues: CASSPGGTGSSYEQYF. The CDR3 nucleotides read TGTGCCAGCTCACCAGGCGGGACAGGGAGCTCCTACGAGCAGTACTTC.

Comments on this clone: No conserved phenylalanine or tryptophan ends this CDR3, so it is likely a read error. The chain uses TRBV7-2 and TRBJ2-7; 8 nucleotides align to TRBD1. V lost 0 bases and J lost 7; bases outside the gene matches: 11. This CDR3 spans 16 amino acids. Looked up from germline, CDR1 is SGHTA and CDR2 is FQGNSA. CDR3 sequence reads: CASSLALGQGTLEQYL. The DNA for the CDR3 is TGTGCCAGCAGCTTAGCGCTCGGACAGGGCACCCTGGAGCAGTACCTC.

Written as DNA, the CDR3 is TGTGCCATCAGTGTTGGCGGCCTCACAGATACGCAGTATTTT. This translates into CAISVGGLTDTQYF. This chain joins TRBV10-3 and TRBJ2-3; D uncertain. The CDR3 runs 14 residues. Germline CDR1 and CDR2: ENHRY and SYGVKD. Trimming stripped 4 bases from V and 2 bases from J, with 10 bases between.

CDR3 protein: CAISAAVSPLHF. In DNA form, the CDR3 reads TGTGCCATCAGTGCAGCGGTCTCACCCCTCCACTTT. This rearrangement joins TRBV10-3 to TRBJ1-6; the D is unclear. CDR3 size: 12 residues. Trimming took 4 bases from V and 10 from J, leaving 8 bases between them. Germline values: CDR1 ENHRY, CDR2 SYGVKD.

V usage is TRBV6-5 and J usage is TRBJ2-7, with 14 positions matching TRBD2. Germline V gene lookup returns CDR1 MNHEY and CDR2 SVGAGI. Losses at the gene ends were 5 bases for V and 4 bases for J; bases not matched to a gene: 4. The CDR3 is 15 residues long. CDR3 nucleotides: TGTGCCAGCAGTACTGGACTAGCGGGAGGTTACGAGCAGTACTTC. Translated, it gives CASSTGLAGGYEQYF.

This chain links TRBV30 with TRBJ2-1, with 11 nucleotides matching TRBD2. With V trimmed by 2 bases and J by 4 bases, 10 bases remained unmatched. This CDR3 contains 17 residues. Germline V CDR1 and CDR2: GTSNPN, SVGIG (reference sequence). CDR3 coding DNA: TGTGCCTGGAGTCTTCCCCCGACTAGCGGGGCGTACAATGAGCAGTTCTTC. This sequence encodes CAWSLPPTSGAYNEQFF.

This rearrangement joins TRBV5-4 to TRBJ2-7; possibly TRBD2 for D (5 bases). CDR1 and CDR2 (germline): SGHNT, YYREEE (reference sequence). V lost 4 bases and J lost 0, with 17 bases in between. The CDR3 has 16 residues. CDR3 region: CASSPKASQNSYEQYF. DNA of the CDR3: TGTGCCAGCAGCCCCAAAGCTAGCCAGAACTCCTACGAGCAGTACTTC.

This sequence joins TRBV11-2 and TRBJ2-7, with TRBD2 matching over 8 bases. CDR1 and CDR2 (germline): SGHAT, FQNNGV. CDR3 size: 16 residues. The V gene end was trimmed by 5 bases and the J gene end by 3 bases; junction bases not matched to a gene: 12. The CDR3, as DNA: TGTGCCAGCAGCCAGCAGCGACTAGCGTCCATCTACGAGCAGTACTTC. This sequence encodes CASSQQRLASIYEQYF.

This rearrangement joins TRBV7-9 to TRBJ1-4, with 7 positions matching TRBD1. CDR1 is SEHNR, CDR2 FQNEAQ, per germline (reference sequence). The CDR3 is 16 residues long. J lost 0 bases, V lost 5 bases, and 6 bases had no gene match. The CDR3 region is CASSTRDRATNEKLFF. The CDR3 DNA follows: TGTGCCAGCAGCACCCGGGACAGAGCAACTAATGAAAAACTGTTTTTT.

CDR3 protein: CASSPKQGITDTQYF. The CDR3 DNA sequence: TGTGCCAGCTCACCAAAACAGGGAATCACAGATACGCAGTATTTT. The chain combines TRBV18 with TRBJ2-3, with D possibly matching TRBD1 (6 bases). V was shortened by 2 bases and J by 2 bases, with 11 bases between the two germline ends. CDR1 and CDR2 (germline): KGHSH, LQKENI. The length of the CDR3 is 15 residues.

This clone was counted once. The chain combines TRBV5-1 with TRBJ2-7, with 7 bases that match TRBD2. The V and J ends lost 2 bases and 3 bases, in that order; junction bases with no gene match: 5. Germline V gene lookup returns CDR1 SGHRS and CDR2 YFSETQ. This CDR3 has 14 amino acids. The CDR3 nucleotides read TGCGCCAGCAGCTTAGCTAGCGGCTTCTACGAGCAGTACTTC. Its translation is CASSLASGFYEQYF.

The V and J genes are TRBV10-3 and TRBJ2-7, with 9 positions matching TRBD1. The junction had 12 bases not matched to a gene; V was cut back by 10 bases and J by 5 bases. Germline CDR1 ENHRY, CDR2 SYGVKD. This CDR3 spans 14 amino acids. CDR3 bases: TGTGCCAGCTGCTCGGGACAGGGATACAACGAGCAGTACTTC. Encoded protein: CASCSGQGYNEQYF.

The chain joins TRBV7-6 to TRBJ2-6; a possible D gene is TRBD1 (5 bases). This CDR3 has 16 amino acids. Trimming took off 4 bases at V and 0 bases at J, with 10 bases between the two ends. Germline V gene sequence: CDR1 SGHVS, CDR2 FNYEAQ. Here the CDR3 reads CASSSPGNSGANVLTF. The CDR3 coding sequence is TGTGCCAGCAGCTCTCCAGGGAACTCTGGGGCCAACGTCCTGACTTTC.

This clone turned up a few times. V and J are TRBV15 and TRBJ2-5, with D possibly being TRBD2 (5 bases). CDR3 size: 15 residues. With 3 bases removed from V and 2 bases from J, the gap between germline ends came to 13 bases. Germline V gene data show CDR1 as LNHNV and CDR2 as YYDKDF (reference sequence). Here the CDR3 reads CATSSSEEGQETQYF. Here the CDR3 DNA reads TGTGCCACCAGCAGTTCAGAAGAGGGACAAGAGACCCAGTACTTC. Variable domain in full (rest from reference TRBV15 and TRBJ2-5): DAMVIQNPRYQVTQFGKPVTLSCSQTLNHNVMYWYQQKSSQAPKLLFHYYDKDFNNEADTPDNFQSRRPNTSFCFLDIRSPGLGDTAMYLCATSSSEEGQETQYFGPGTRLLVL.

The chain links TRBV23-1 to TRBJ2-7, with D possibly matching TRBD1 (5 bases). TRBV23-1 is identified as an open reading frame with a role that is uncertain. The CDR3 is 12 residues long. The V and J ends lost 7 bases and 5 bases respectively, with 12 bases between them. The CDR3 spells CASIGPQDEQYF. The CDR3 coding sequence is TGCGCCAGCATAGGTCCACAGGACGAGCAGTACTTC.

The chain recombines TRBV6-4 with TRBJ1-4; the D is unclear. CDR1 and CDR2 from the germline V gene are MRHNA and SNTAGT. V lost 0 bases to trimming and J lost 8 bases, with 13 bases between them. The CDR3 loop spans 15 amino acids. CDR3 sequence: CASSDSKRDGEKLFF. CDR3 in DNA: TGTGCCAGCAGTGACTCGAAGCGGGATGGGGAAAAACTGTTTTTT.

Turning to this clone: The CDR3 carries no conserved terminal phenylalanine or tryptophan, so it likely arises from a read error. The chain carries TRBV5-1 and TRBJ2-7; 9 bases map to TRBD2. The V and J ends lost 0 bases and 3 bases, in that order; junction bases with no gene match: 4. CDR3 length: 15 residues. In germline, CDR1 is SGHRS, CDR2 YFSETQ. This CDR3 reads CASSLAPSGDYEQYL. CDR3 coding DNA: TGCGCCAGCAGCTTGGCGCCTAGCGGGGACTACGAGCAGTACCTC.

V and J are TRBV5-1 and TRBJ2-7; D is perhaps TRBD1 (6 bases). V shed 0 bases and J shed 4 bases, with 14 bases lying between them. The CDR3 is 15 amino acids. Looked up from germline, CDR1 is SGHRS and CDR2 is YFSETQ. CDR3 region: CASSLGGSGVYEQYF. In DNA form, the CDR3 reads TGCGCCAGCAGCTTGGGGGGCTCAGGGGTGTACGAGCAGTACTTC.

The gene calls are TRBV9 and TRBJ1-4; 9 nucleotides align to TRBD1. Germline assignment: CDR1 SGDLS and CDR2 YYNGEE. The CDR3 length is 16 residues. J gave up 1 base and V 0 bases, and 1 base lay outside the gene matches. In DNA, the CDR3 is TGTGCCAGCAGCGTAGGGACAGGGGTAACTAATGAAAAACTGTTTTTT. Amino acids: CASSVGTGVTNEKLFF.

The table lists this clone with a few counts. V and J are TRBV7-8 and TRBJ2-1, with 7 bases lining up with TRBD1. The CDR3 runs to 12 residues. The junction had 2 bases not matched to a gene; V was cut back by 3 bases and J by 9 bases. The germline CDR1 and CDR2 sequences are SGHVS and FQNEAQ. In DNA, the CDR3 is TGTGCCAGCAGCTTCCCAGGGGGTGAGCAGTTCTTC. As protein: CASSFPGGEQFF.